This paragraph reports one TCR beta chain. This table comes from immunoSEQ multiplex PCR, and its TCRdb copy is limited to in-frame clones, with some not included. The table has just under 150,000 clones, approximately 89% seen once; the top ten hold under 2%. This record comes from a study of T cell responses to AZD1222 COVID-19 vaccine. The CDR3 totals 12 residues. The germline V and J ends were trimmed by 3 bases and 1 base, with 6 bases remaining between them. Per germline, CDR1 SQVTM and CDR2 ANQGSEA. This material consisted of peripheral blood, taken 28 days after the second AZD1222 dose. The sequence derives from an adult who received the AZD1222 COVID-19 vaccine. The V call is TRBV29-1, the J call TRBJ1-1, with D unresolved. CDR3 sequence: CSVDARNTEAFF. The DNA of the CDR3 is TGCAGCGTTGACGCTCGGAACACTGAAGCTTTCTTT.